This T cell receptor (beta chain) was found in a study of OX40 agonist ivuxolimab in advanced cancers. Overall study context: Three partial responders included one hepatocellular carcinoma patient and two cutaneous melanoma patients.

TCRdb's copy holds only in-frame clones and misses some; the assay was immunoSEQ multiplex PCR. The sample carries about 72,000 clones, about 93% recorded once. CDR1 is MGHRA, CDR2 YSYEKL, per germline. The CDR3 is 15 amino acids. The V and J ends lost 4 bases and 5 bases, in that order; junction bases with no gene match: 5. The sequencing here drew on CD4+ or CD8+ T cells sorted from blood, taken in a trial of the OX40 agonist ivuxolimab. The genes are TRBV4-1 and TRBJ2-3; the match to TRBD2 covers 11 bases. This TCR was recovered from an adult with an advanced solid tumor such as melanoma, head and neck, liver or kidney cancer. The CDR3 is CASSPTSGSGDTQYF. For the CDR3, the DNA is TGCGCCAGCAGCCCAACTAGCGGGAGTGGAGATACGCAGTATTTT.